The clone carrying this T cell receptor (beta chain) was recorded only once. Its specificity is unknown. The sample belongs to a study of regulatory T cells in long-lasting Graves disease. Study context: Over 5 years of antithyroid drugs with positive TSH receptor antibodies was taken to mean persistent Graves' disease. General study findings and limits: New patients shared fewer public clonotypes (roughly 910) than persistent patients did (roughly 2,700). Favored gene segments in persistent disease were TRBV28, TRBJ1-2 and TRBJ2-5.

Specified time point: persistent/refractory GD, antithyroid drugs over 5 years with positive TRAb. Researchers made the TCR library from RNA that was extracted from PBMCs. TCR beta libraries were built with iRepertoire HTBI primers and Arm-PCR of CDR3 regions. TCRdb reprocessed the multiplex PCR reads with MiXCR, giving one entry per CDR3 protein. The table has roughly 450,000 distinct CDR3 sequences, under 25% seen once. The CDR3 is 18 amino acids. CDR1 and CDR2 from the germline V gene are LGHDT and YNNKEL (reference sequence). Trimming took 1 base from V and 2 from J, leaving 19 bases between them.

This clonotype was obtained from a female donor with Graves disease. The sample in question was peripheral blood mononuclear cells (PBMCs), obtained when the disease was refractory, from a patient treated with antithyroid drugs. The chain couples TRBV3-1 to TRBJ2-3, with a possible D match to TRBD1 (5 bases). CDR3 amino acids: CASSQVYWGREYTDTQYF. CDR3 nucleotides: TGTGCCAGCAGCCAAGTTTACTGGGGCAGGGAATACACAGATACGCAGTATTTT.